The 30 T cell receptor beta chains presented below share a single source sample, sequenced in a study of T cell repertoires in ileal Crohn's disease. Time point defined: neoterminal ileum biopsy at postoperative endoscopy, about 6 months after surgery. Method: immunoSEQ multiplex PCR; TCRdb's copy keeps in-frame clones and lacks some. Of about 62,000 clones listed, 85% to 90% are singletons. Sequences were obtained from ileal tissue. These receptors originate from an adult with Crohn's disease.

The table lists this clone with a count of one. The gene calls are TRBV2 and TRBJ2-1, with D possibly matching TRBD2 (5 bases). Germline-derived CDR1 and CDR2 are SNHLY and FYNNEI. CDR3 size: 12 residues. Trimming stripped 7 bases from V and 15 bases from J, with 19 bases between. Here the CDR3 reads CASKPTGISLFF. DNA of the CDR3: TGTGCCAGCAAACCTACCGGGATCTCGTTGTTCTTC.

The V and J genes are TRBV18 and TRBJ2-5; maybe TRBD1 (7 bases). CDR1 is KGHSH, CDR2 LQKENI, per germline. Trimming left V 2 bases short and J 2 bases short, with 15 bases between. The CDR3 sequence is 16 residues long. The CDR3 loop reads CASSPNGAGQQETQYF. Written as DNA, the CDR3 is TGTGCCAGCTCACCAAACGGGGCGGGACAGCAAGAGACCCAGTACTTC.

This clone was recorded once. The rearrangement links TRBV12-5 to TRBJ1-1; 9 bases match TRBD1. Losses at the gene ends were 7 bases for V and 2 bases for J; bases not matched to a gene: 5. The CDR3 contains 14 residues. CDR1 is LGHNT and CDR2 is FRNRAP in the germline V gene. The CDR3 protein is CASVRTGENTEAFF. In DNA, the CDR3 is TGTGCTAGTGTACGGACAGGGGAAAACACTGAAGCTTTCTTT.

The genes are TRBV7-2 and TRBJ2-7; D not resolved. The CDR3 is 13 residues long. Germline V gene lookup returns CDR1 SGHTA and CDR2 FQGNSA. The V end lost 7 bases, the J end lost 7 bases, and 17 bases lay between the germline ends. The CDR3 DNA reads as TGTGCCAGCACCAACCGGTACCCCTTTGAGCAGTACTTC. Protein product: CASTNRYPFEQYF.

The chain carries TRBV27 and TRBJ1-2; no firm D call. CDR1 is MNHEY and CDR2 is SMNVEV in the germline V gene (reference sequence). V dropped 7 bases and J dropped 2 bases, with 8 bases sitting between them. This CDR3 spans 12 amino acids. DNA for the CDR3: TGTGCCAGCAAACACGAAAACTATGGCTACACCTTC. It is translated as CASKHENYGYTF.

The chain uses TRBV11-2 and TRBJ2-3, with D perhaps matching TRBD2 (5 bases). V lost 5 bases and J lost 7, with 19 bases in between. Germline V gene sequence: CDR1 SGHAT, CDR2 FQNNGV. The CDR3 covers 15 residues. The CDR3 sequence: CASSQWNIPGNTQYF. The CDR3 bases are TGTGCCAGCAGCCAGTGGAATATCCCCGGGAATACGCAGTATTTT.

V gene TRBV7-9 combines with J gene TRBJ1-1; D is unclear. Per germline, CDR1 SEHNR and CDR2 FQNEAQ (reference sequence). The V end was cut by 5 bases, the J end by 2 bases, with 9 bases between. The CDR3 runs 13 residues. CDR3 region: CASSPRTNTEAFF. The CDR3 coding sequence is TGTGCCAGCAGCCCCCGTACTAACACTGAAGCTTTCTTT.

This clone was found once. This rearrangement joins TRBV7-6 to TRBJ2-1, with TRBD2 as a possible D gene (6 bases). Germline V gene sequence: CDR1 SGHVS, CDR2 FNYEAQ. V was cut by 2 bases and J by 12 bases, with 14 bases left in between. The length of the CDR3 is 13 residues. The CDR3 loop is CASSLNPGGGQFF. The CDR3 DNA reads as TGTGCCAGCAGCTTAAACCCCGGGGGTGGGCAGTTCTTC.

This chain joins TRBV14 and TRBJ2-2; D possibly corresponds to TRBD1 (5 bases). Trimming shortened V by 3 bases and J by 9 bases, and 11 bases separated the two germline ends. The CDR3 spans 13 residues. Per germline, CDR1 SGHDN and CDR2 FVKESK. DNA of the CDR3: TGTGCCAGCAGCCAGACGGACATGTGGGAGCTGTTTTTT. Translated, it gives CASSQTDMWELFF.

This clone was seen only once. V gene TRBV9 combines with J gene TRBJ2-3; 7 bases line up with TRBD1. Germline CDR1 and CDR2: SGDLS and YYNGEE. The CDR3 sequence is 14 residues long. The ends lost 6 bases at V and 5 bases at J; junction bases unmatched: 9. DNA for the CDR3: TGTGCCAGCACAGGGACAGAGTGGGGAGATACGCAGTATTTT. It encodes CASTGTEWGDTQYF.

This chain joins TRBV18 and TRBJ2-3; D is unclear. The CDR3 extends over 15 amino acids. V gave up 1 base and J gave up 1 base, with 9 bases separating them. Germline CDR1 KGHSH, CDR2 LQKENI. CDR3 loop: CASSPQTMGTDTQYF. CDR3 nucleotide sequence: TGTGCCAGCTCACCACAAACTATGGGCACAGATACGCAGTATTTT.

The chain carries TRBV12-5 and TRBJ1-1; TRBD1 aligns across 9 bases. This CDR3 comprises 14 residues. V shed 9 bases and J 1 base; nucleotides not matched to a gene: 6. CDR1 is LGHNT and CDR2 is FRNRAP in the germline V gene. The DNA for the CDR3 is TGTGCTAGCTCACAGGGGGCCGGGAACACTGAAGCTTTCTTT. It translates to CASSQGAGNTEAFF. Full variable domain (remainder filled in from reference TRBV12-5 and TRBJ1-1): DARVTQTPRHKVTEMGQEVTMRCQPILGHNTVFWYRQTMMQGLELLAYFRNRAPLDDSGMPKDRFSAEMPDATLATLKIQPSEPRDSAVYFCASSQGAGNTEAFFGQGTRLTVV.

The chain uses TRBV2 and TRBJ2-5, with D possibly matching TRBD2 (6 bases). The CDR3 length is 16 residues. CDR1 and CDR2 from the germline V gene are SNHLY and FYNNEI. V lost 2 bases and J 4 bases, leaving 17 bases between the germline ends. As DNA, the CDR3 is TGTGCCAGCAGTGAAACTGTGGGGGGTAGGCGAGAGACCCAGTACTTC. Its translation: CASSETVGGRRETQYF.

The count of this clone is one. Because it lacks the conserved phenylalanine or tryptophan at the end, this CDR3 is likely a read error. The limits of the CDR3 on the DNA are not certain, so only TCRdb's listed CDR3 is given. V and J are TRBV6-1 and TRBJ1-4; TRBD1, the table's D call, lacks a check against the DNA. Both ends counted, the CDR3 spans 11 residues. Germline CDR1 reads MNHNS; CDR2 reads SASEGT. The CDR3 reads CASSPGTGQIL.

This chain uses TRBV9 with TRBJ1-1; no definite D call. Germline-derived CDR1 and CDR2 are SGDLS and YYNGEE. With 3 bases removed from V and 0 bases from J, the gap between germline ends came to 9 bases. The CDR3 covers 14 residues. CDR3 nucleotides: TGTGCCAGCAGCGAGGAGGGAGTGAACACTGAAGCTTTCTTT. Amino acid sequence: CASSEEGVNTEAFF.

This chain connects TRBV11-1 to TRBJ2-7, with 8 nucleotides matching TRBD1. With V trimmed by 6 bases and J by 2 bases, 12 bases remained unmatched. The CDR3 length is 16 residues. Germline-derived CDR1 and CDR2 are SGHAT and FQDESV (reference sequence). Here the CDR3 reads CASSLNPVDRAYEQYF. CDR3 nucleotide sequence: TGTGCCAGCAGTTTAAATCCGGTGGACAGGGCCTACGAGCAGTACTTC.

The chain links TRBV7-6 to TRBJ2-2; TRBD1 might be the D (6 bases). The CDR3 is 14 amino acids. Germline CDR1 SGHVS, CDR2 FNYEAQ. The V and J ends lost 4 bases and 5 bases respectively, with 11 bases between them. The CDR3 region is CASSSPGVTGELFF. CDR3 in DNA: TGTGCCAGCAGCTCCCCAGGGGTTACCGGGGAGCTGTTTTTT.

The chain has TRBV27 and TRBJ2-2; D remains ambiguous. V lost 3 bases, J lost 4 bases, and 6 bases lay in between. Germline CDR1 MNHEY, CDR2 SMNVEV (reference sequence). The CDR3 spans 13 residues. CDR3 protein: CASSFPLTGELFF. In nucleotides, the CDR3 is TGTGCCAGCAGTTTCCCTCTCACCGGGGAGCTGTTTTTT.

The chain carries TRBV10-3 and TRBJ2-3; 7 nucleotides line up with TRBD2. The CDR3 length is 14 residues. Germline V gives CDR1 ENHRY, CDR2 SYGVKD. V trimming: 6 bases; J trimming: 2 bases; junction bases outside the gene matches: 5. CDR3: CAIRASGNTDTQYF. The CDR3 DNA sequence: TGTGCCATCAGAGCTAGCGGCAACACAGATACGCAGTATTTT.

This clone was observed a single time. This sequence joins TRBV15 and TRBJ1-5; TRBD1 is a possible D gene (5 bases). Germline CDR1 is LNHNV and CDR2 is YYDKDF (reference sequence). V was cut by 2 bases and J by 6 bases, with 11 bases left in between. The CDR3 covers 14 residues. Here the CDR3 DNA reads TGTGCCACCAGCAGACAGGGTTTTCTTCAGCCCCAGCATTTT. The encoded protein is CATSRQGFLQPQHF.

This clone was detected a few times. The gene calls are TRBV28 and TRBJ1-3; D is unresolved. The germline V gene encodes CDR1 MDHEN and CDR2 SYDVKM. V was trimmed by 3 bases and J by 0 bases, leaving 9 bases between them. This CDR3 contains 15 residues. The CDR3 nucleotides read TGTGCCAGCAGTTTCTACTCTCCCTCTGGAAACACCATATATTTT. This translates into CASSFYSPSGNTIYF.

The V call is TRBV7-9, the J call TRBJ2-5; D unclear. Germline V gives CDR1 SEHNR, CDR2 FQNEAQ (reference sequence). The CDR3 is made up of 14 amino acids. V lost 3 bases and J lost 3, with 11 bases in between. The CDR3 DNA reads TGTGCCAGCAGCTTTCTGGGCCAGAAAGAGACCCAGTACTTC. Its protein product is CASSFLGQKETQYF. The whole variable domain, remainder taken from reference TRBV7-9 and TRBJ2-5, is DTGVSQNPRHKITKRGQNVTFRCDPISEHNRLYWYRQTLGQGPEFLTYFQNEAQLEKSRLLSDRFSAERPKGSFSTLEIQRTEQGDSAMYLCASSFLGQKETQYFGPGTRLLVL.

V gene TRBV7-8 combines with J gene TRBJ2-3, with 7 bases matching TRBD1. This CDR3 has 17 amino acids. Germline CDR1 and CDR2: SGHVS and FQNEAQ. Trimming removed 1 base from V and 4 bases from J; junction bases left unmatched: 11. This chain's CDR3 is CASSLVGTVPAADTQYF. The CDR3 region has the DNA TGTGCCAGCAGCTTAGTGGGGACAGTCCCCGCAGCAGATACGCAGTATTTT.

The chain couples TRBV12-5 to TRBJ1-1; D perhaps matches TRBD1 (6 bases). This CDR3 spans 14 amino acids. V was shortened by 4 bases and J by 1 base, with 10 bases between the two germline ends. Germline V gene sequence: CDR1 LGHNT, CDR2 FRNRAP. The CDR3 here is CASGYGTTNTEAFF. CDR3 in DNA: TGTGCTAGTGGTTACGGGACAACGAACACTGAAGCTTTCTTT. Drawing the rest from reference TRBV12-5 and TRBJ1-1, the complete variable domain is DARVTQTPRHKVTEMGQEVTMRCQPILGHNTVFWYRQTMMQGLELLAYFRNRAPLDDSGMPKDRFSAEMPDATLATLKIQPSEPRDSAVYFCASGYGTTNTEAFFGQGTRLTVV.

This clone appeared once. The chain has TRBV2 and TRBJ1-5; 8 bases are shared with TRBD1. Germline V CDR1 and CDR2: SNHLY, FYNNEI. This CDR3 has 15 residues. V lost 4 bases and J lost 0; bases outside the gene matches: 2. The CDR3: CASSGGQASNQPQHF. Written as DNA, the CDR3 is TGTGCCAGCAGTGGGGGACAGGCTAGCAATCAGCCCCAGCATTTT.

CDR3: CASSRSGAGELFF. CDR3 DNA sequence: TGTGCCAGTAGTCGGTCAGGGGCCGGGGAGCTGTTTTTT. V and J are TRBV19 and TRBJ2-2, with D perhaps TRBD1 (6 bases). V was trimmed by 5 bases and J by 6 bases, leaving 10 bases between them. Germline V gene sequence: CDR1 LNHDA, CDR2 SQIVND (reference sequence). The CDR3 totals 13 residues. The variable domain in full, with the rest retrieved from reference TRBV19 and TRBJ2-2, is DGGITQSPKYLFRKEGQNVTLSCEQNLNHDAMYWYRQDPGQGLRLIYYSQIVNDFQKGDIAEGYSVSREKKESFPLTVTSAQKNPTAFYLCASSRSGAGELFFGEGSRLTVL.

The gene calls are TRBV6-6 and TRBJ2-4; maybe TRBD2 (5 bases). The germline gives CDR1 MNHNY, CDR2 SVGAGI (reference sequence). Trimming stripped 2 bases from V and 0 bases from J, with 11 bases between. CDR3 length equals 16 residues. CDR3 sequence reads: CASSYASGLAKNIQYF. CDR3 nucleotides: TGTGCCAGCAGTTACGCGTCAGGACTAGCCAAAAACATTCAGTACTTC.

V is TRBV5-6 and J is TRBJ2-6, with D possibly being TRBD1 (6 bases). There are 18 residues in the CDR3. Germline V CDR1 and CDR2: SGHDT, YYEEEE. The ends were cut back, 3 bases at V and 0 bases at J, with 16 bases in the middle. The CDR3 DNA sequence: TGTGCCAGCAGCTACGGACAGCTAATCCCCTCTGGGGCCAACGTCCTGACTTTC. Translating gives CASSYGQLIPSGANVLTF. The full variable domain, rest sourced from reference TRBV5-6 and TRBJ2-6, is DAGVTQSPTHLIKTRGQQVTLRCSPKSGHDTVSWYQQALGQGPQFIFQYYEEEERQRGNFPDRFSGHQFPNYSSELNVNALLLGDSALYLCASSYGQLIPSGANVLTFGAGSRLTVL.

This rearrangement joins TRBV7-9 to TRBJ1-1; weak D call: TRBD1 (5 bases). The CDR3 contains 13 residues. Germline lookup yields CDR1 SEHNR and CDR2 FQNEAQ (reference sequence). With 8 bases removed from V and 11 bases from J, the gap between germline ends came to 21 bases. CDR3 nucleotides: TGTGCCAGCGGTCCTCAACAGGTGACGTCGGCTTTCTTT. Amino acid sequence: CASGPQQVTSAFF.

The chain employs TRBV11-2 and TRBJ2-5; 7 bases fit TRBD2. Unmatched junction bases numbered 11, after V lost 2 bases and J lost 2 bases. This CDR3 comprises 17 residues. Germline V gene data show CDR1 as SGHAT and CDR2 as FQNNGV. CDR3 loop: CASSLTQYGGVQETQYF. The DNA for the CDR3 is TGTGCCAGCAGCTTAACACAGTATGGGGGGGTGCAAGAGACCCAGTACTTC.